A single sample gave rise to the 23 T cell receptor beta chains below, sequenced in a study of T cell responses to AZD1222 COVID-19 vaccine. Data came from immunoSEQ multiplex PCR; TCRdb stores just in-frame clones and leaves some out. The table lists about 98,000 clones, about 88% of them singletons. Sequenced material: peripheral blood, taken on day 0 of AZD1222 vaccination. Every receptor here comes from an adult in good health.

The chain employs TRBV6-5 and TRBJ2-2, with no clear D. Trimming stripped 4 bases from V and 0 bases from J, with 12 bases between. Germline assignment: CDR1 MNHEY and CDR2 SVGAGI. This CDR3 is built from 16 residues. The CDR3 DNA follows: TGTGCCAGCAGTTCCCGGGCAACAACGAACACCGGGGAGCTGTTTTTT. It encodes CASSSRATTNTGELFF.

The chain uses TRBV9 and TRBJ1-1; D gene ambiguous. V was cut by 0 bases and J by 0 bases, with 9 bases left in between. Germline CDR1 is SGDLS and CDR2 is YYNGEE. This CDR3 has 15 amino acids. This CDR3 is CASSVAADLNTEAFF. CDR3 sequence (DNA): TGTGCCAGCAGCGTAGCGGCGGACCTGAACACTGAAGCTTTCTTT.

V gene TRBV7-6 combines with J gene TRBJ2-1; maybe TRBD2 (8 bases). The CDR3 contains 18 residues. The germline V gene encodes CDR1 SGHVS and CDR2 FNYEAQ. The V and J ends lost 1 base and 5 bases respectively, with 21 bases between them. CDR3 loop: CASSLVRGRTSGDNEQFF. DNA of the CDR3: TGTGCCAGCAGCTTAGTAAGGGGGCGAACTAGCGGCGACAATGAGCAGTTCTTC.

CDR3 sequence (DNA): TGTGCCAGTAGTAGCTACAATCAGCCCCAGCATTTT. This codes for CASSSYNQPQHF. The chain uses TRBV19 and TRBJ1-5; D gene ambiguous. Germline-derived CDR1 and CDR2 are LNHDA and SQIVND (reference sequence). The length of the CDR3 is 12 residues. V dropped 4 bases and J dropped 3 bases, with 4 bases sitting between them.

The CDR3 loop reads CASSLDRGPNYGYTF. CDR3 DNA sequence: TGTGCCAGCAGCCTCGACAGGGGGCCTAACTATGGCTACACCTTC. This chain uses TRBV6-5 with TRBJ1-2; 10 bases line up with TRBD1. This CDR3 comprises 15 residues. Trimming removed 6 bases from V and 0 bases from J; junction bases left unmatched: 4. Germline values: CDR1 MNHEY, CDR2 SVGAGI.

The V gene is TRBV6-5, the J gene TRBJ2-2, with 8 bases aligning to TRBD2. The CDR3 totals 15 residues. V trimming: 4 bases; J trimming: 4 bases; junction bases outside the gene matches: 5. The germline gives CDR1 MNHEY, CDR2 SVGAGI. CDR3 sequence reads: CASSLGLAGTGELFF. Written as DNA, the CDR3 is TGTGCCAGCAGTTTAGGACTAGCAGGCACCGGGGAGCTGTTTTTT.

The rearrangement joins TRBV7-2 to TRBJ2-7; D may be TRBD2 (5 bases). The CDR3 sequence is 14 residues long. In germline, CDR1 is SGHTA, CDR2 FQGNSA. V lost 5 bases, J lost 2 bases, and 13 bases lay in between. The CDR3 DNA reads TGTGCCAGCAGCCCCGCGGGCAGTACCTACGAGCAGTACTTC. Amino acid sequence: CASSPAGSTYEQYF.

V usage is TRBV7-9 and J usage is TRBJ2-3, with TRBD2 identical over 7 bases. CDR3 length: 15 residues. V trimming: 4 bases; J trimming: 0 bases; junction bases outside the gene matches: 4. Germline CDR1 reads SEHNR; CDR2 reads FQNEAQ (reference sequence). CDR3 region: CASSSTSVSTDTQYF. CDR3 DNA: TGTGCCAGCAGCTCCACTAGCGTTAGCACAGATACGCAGTATTTT.

The chain has TRBV29-1 and TRBJ2-3; 8 nucleotides align to TRBD1. Germline CDR1 reads SQVTM; CDR2 reads ANQGSEA. V was clipped by 0 bases and J by 3 bases; unmatched bases: 5. The CDR3 is 15 amino acids. As DNA, the CDR3 is TGCAGCGTTGAAGAACCCAGGGGGCGAACAGATACGCAGTATTTT. This codes for CSVEEPRGRTDTQYF.

In regard to this clone: One junction end does not reproduce the germline sequence, and a read error may be involved. The chain is built from TRBV15 and TRBJ1-1; D not resolved. Per the germline V gene, CDR1 is LNHNV and CDR2 is YYDKDF (reference sequence). This CDR3 is built from 16 residues. CDR3 amino acids: CATSRDWGTGNAEAFF. The CDR3 coding sequence is TGTGCCACCAGCAGAGATTGGGGAACGGGGAACGCTGAAGCTTTCTTT.

The CDR3, as DNA: TGTGCCAGCAGCCTGACAGGGAACTCCTACAATGAGCAGTTCTTC. Translated: CASSLTGNSYNEQFF. V gene TRBV5-4 combines with J gene TRBJ2-1; TRBD1 agrees at 7 bases. The length of the CDR3 is 15 residues. The junction had 4 bases not matched to a gene; V was cut back by 4 bases and J by 0 bases. Germline V gives CDR1 SGHNT, CDR2 YYREEE (reference sequence).

The J gene is TRBJ2-3, the V gene TRBV11-2; 12 bases are shared with TRBD1. CDR3 length equals 15 residues. V was pared by 6 bases and J by 3 bases, with 4 bases of the junction left unmatched. Germline V gives CDR1 SGHAT, CDR2 FQNNGV. CDR3 region: CASRSGQGATDTQYF. CDR3 DNA sequence: TGTGCCAGCAGGTCGGGACAGGGGGCAACAGATACGCAGTATTTT. The complete variable domain, with remaining parts taken from reference TRBV11-2 and TRBJ2-3, reads EAGVAQSPRYKIIEKRQSVAFWCNPISGHATLYWYQQILGQGPKLLIQFQNNGVVDDSQLPKDRFSAERLKGVDSTLKIQPAKLEDSAVYLCASRSGQGATDTQYFGPGTRLTVL.

The rearrangement uses TRBV10-3 and TRBJ1-2; no firm D call. Germline CDR1 ENHRY, CDR2 SYGVKD. V was cut by 6 bases and J by 5 bases, with 19 bases left in between. The CDR3 has 15 residues. CDR3 residues: CAIRAEPPGVYGYTF. CDR3 nucleotide sequence: TGTGCCATCAGGGCGGAACCTCCGGGAGTTTATGGCTACACCTTC.

This chain joins TRBV28 and TRBJ1-5; TRBD1 matches at 7 bases. CDR1 MDHEN and CDR2 SYDVKM come from the germline V gene. V was clipped by 5 bases and J by 5 bases; unmatched bases: 9. This CDR3 has 15 residues. The CDR3 reads CASSPRGGWDQPQHF. CDR3 bases: TGTGCCAGCAGTCCCCGAGGGGGCTGGGATCAGCCCCAGCATTTT.

V and J are TRBV5-8 and TRBJ2-7; D uncertain. This CDR3 has 12 residues. Germline V lookup: CDR1 SGHTS, CDR2 YDEGEE. Trimming stripped 2 bases from V and 1 base from J, with 4 bases between. The CDR3 sequence is CASSFQSYEQYF. As DNA, the CDR3 is TGTGCCAGCAGCTTCCAGTCCTACGAGCAGTACTTC.

This rearrangement joins TRBV28 to TRBJ2-7; a weak D match, TRBD1 (6 bases). This CDR3 contains 13 residues. The germline V gene has CDR1 MDHEN and CDR2 SYDVKM. V lost 2 bases to trimming and J lost 6 bases, with 11 bases between them. CDR3 sequence reads: CASSLRQGLEQYF. The CDR3 DNA is TGTGCCAGCAGTTTACGGCAGGGGCTCGAGCAGTACTTC. The variable domain in full, with the rest retrieved from reference TRBV28 and TRBJ2-7, is DVKVTQSSRYLVKRTGEKVFLECVQDMDHENMFWYRQDPGLGLRLIYFSYDVKMKEKGDIPEGYSVSREKKERFSLILESASTNQTSMYLCASSLRQGLEQYFGPGTRLTVT.

There are a few counts of this clone. The chain recombines TRBV15 with TRBJ2-7; 10 bases agree with TRBD1. CDR1 and CDR2 (germline): LNHNV, YYDKDF (reference sequence). The CDR3 spans 17 residues. V trimming: 1 base; J trimming: 3 bases; junction bases outside the gene matches: 9. CDR3 sequence reads: CATSRGLKGTGVYEQYF. In DNA, the CDR3 is TGTGCCACCAGCAGAGGGCTAAAGGGGACAGGGGTCTACGAGCAGTACTTC.

This clone was counted a single time. The chain carries TRBV9 and TRBJ1-1, with TRBD1 matching 8 bases. This CDR3 has 13 amino acids. In germline, CDR1 is SGDLS, CDR2 YYNGEE. With V trimmed by 4 bases and J by 11 bases, 10 bases remained unmatched. The CDR3 here is CASSSLTGVNAFF. The CDR3 DNA reads as TGTGCCAGCAGCTCCCTGACAGGGGTGAACGCTTTCTTT.

The chain links TRBV5-4 to TRBJ2-1; D gene unclear. Germline values: CDR1 SGHNT, CDR2 YYREEE (reference sequence). V was shortened by 0 bases and J by 9 bases, with 16 bases between the two germline ends. The CDR3 sequence is 15 residues long. CDR3 amino acids: CASSLVGRLGFEQFF. In DNA, the CDR3 is TGTGCCAGCAGCTTGGTCGGTAGACTCGGCTTTGAGCAGTTCTTC.

The chain uses TRBV14 and TRBJ2-7; D may match TRBD1 or TRBD2 (7 bases each). The CDR3 sequence is 14 residues long. V lost 4 bases and J 4 bases, leaving 14 bases between the germline ends. Germline CDR1 and CDR2: SGHDN and FVKESK. The CDR3 sequence: CASSRGGGFYEQYF. Here the CDR3 DNA reads TGTGCCAGCAGCCGGGGAGGGGGCTTTTACGAGCAGTACTTC.

The chain links TRBV27 to TRBJ2-6, with D possibly matching TRBD2 (6 bases). Germline loops: CDR1 MNHEY, CDR2 SMNVEV (reference sequence). The V end lost 6 bases, the J end lost 4 bases, and 19 bases lay between the germline ends. The CDR3 extends over 17 amino acids. The CDR3 nucleotides read TGTGCCAGCAGCCGTAGGTGGGGGGTGGGCGGGGCCAACGTCCTGACTTTC. Translating gives CASSRRWGVGGANVLTF.

The chain carries TRBV5-4 and TRBJ2-7; 7 bases fit TRBD1. This CDR3 region has 14 residues. The germline gives CDR1 SGHNT, CDR2 YYREEE (reference sequence). V trimming: 4 bases; J trimming: 3 bases; junction bases outside the gene matches: 7. The chain's CDR3 is CASSRDSLGYEQYF. The CDR3 DNA is TGTGCCAGCAGCCGGGACAGTCTTGGCTACGAGCAGTACTTC. Complete variable domain (other parts from reference TRBV5-4 and TRBJ2-7): ETGVTQSPTHLIKTRGQQVTLRCSSQSGHNTVSWYQQALGQGPQFIFQYYREEENGRGNFPPRFSGLQFPNYSSELNVNALELDDSALYLCASSRDSLGYEQYFGPGTRLTVT.

The chain joins TRBV28 to TRBJ1-3, with D maybe TRBD1 (5 bases). CDR1 and CDR2 from the germline V gene are MDHEN and SYDVKM. V gave up 6 bases and J gave up 0 bases, with 9 bases separating them. The CDR3 sequence is 14 residues long. CDR3 nucleotide sequence: TGTGCCAGCAGCTTCGGGGCCTCTGGAAACACCATATATTTT. It is translated as CASSFGASGNTIYF. The full variable domain, completed using reference TRBV28 and TRBJ1-3, is DVKVTQSSRYLVKRTGEKVFLECVQDMDHENMFWYRQDPGLGLRLIYFSYDVKMKEKGDIPEGYSVSREKKERFSLILESASTNQTSMYLCASSFGASGNTIYFGEGSWLTVV.